This TCR beta chain was profiled in a study of blood T cell repertoires in COVID-19. Study-level background: PBMCs, B-cell-depleted T cells, or T cells provided the cDNA or gDNA that made up the material.

Authors' processing steps: Estimates of nucleated cell counts were drawn from the amplification of reference gene primers. This table comes from immunoSEQ multiplex PCR, and its TCRdb copy is limited to in-frame clones, with some not included. The D gene and trimming were derived from the DNA, and the V and J assignments and clone size from that table. This repertoire shows about 160,000 clones, 92% found once; its top ten account for 4.5% to 5%. Trimming shortened V by 7 bases and J by 2 bases, and 15 bases separated the two germline ends. Per the germline V gene, CDR1 is MNHEY and CDR2 is SMNVEV (reference sequence). The CDR3 has 14 residues. Enrolled during active infection, Seattle patients were then followed longitudinally.

The receptor's source is a man younger than 40 with COVID-19, enrolled during active disease. Input material: peripheral blood. The rearrangement links TRBV27 to TRBJ2-7; D is possibly TRBD1 (5 bases). The CDR3 bases are TGTGCCAGCATCCCTCCGGGCAGGGCCTACGAGCAGTACTTC. It specifies CASIPPGRAYEQYF.